The 29 T cell receptor beta chains presented below share a single source sample, sequenced in a study of blood T cell repertoires in COVID-19. Clones were sequenced by immunoSEQ multiplex PCR, and TCRdb holds only the in-frame ones, with some missing. The sample lists 300,000 to 400,000 clones, around 87% occurring once. The sequencing input was peripheral blood. These receptors came from a woman aged 55-69 years with COVID-19, enrolled during active disease.

This clone was detected a few times. The V gene is TRBV12-3 or TRBV12-4, the J gene TRBJ2-2, with D perhaps TRBD2 (6 bases). CDR3 length equals 13 residues. V was clipped by 5 bases and J by 8 bases, with 12 bases between them. CDR3 DNA: TGTGCCAGCAGTCCCTCGGGGGTAGGGGAGCTGTTTTTT. As protein: CASSPSGVGELFF.

The chain employs TRBV7-2 and TRBJ2-5; tentative D call: TRBD2 (6 bases). V dropped 5 bases and J dropped 4 bases, with 14 bases sitting between them. CDR1 SGHTA and CDR2 FQGNSA come from the germline V gene. The CDR3 is 14 amino acids. The CDR3: CASSPREVGETQYF. CDR3 sequence (DNA): TGTGCCAGCAGCCCAAGGGAGGTTGGAGAGACCCAGTACTTC.

The chain joins TRBV19 to TRBJ2-1; 9 bases align to TRBD1. CDR1 is LNHDA and CDR2 is SQIVND in the germline V gene (reference sequence). This CDR3 has 16 residues. Trimming cost V 4 bases and J 7 bases; bases outside gene matches: 11. CDR3 DNA sequence: TGTGCCAGTAGTAGGTCCCGGACAGGGGTTGATAATGAGCAGTTCTTC. Translating gives CASSRSRTGVDNEQFF.

The chain employs TRBV28 and TRBJ2-1, with D possibly TRBD1 on 6 matching bases. Between the trimmed V and J ends, which lost 6 bases and 6 bases, there was a span of 15 bases. This CDR3 region has 14 residues. Germline V gene data show CDR1 as MDHEN and CDR2 as SYDVKM. CDR3 DNA: TGTGCCAGCAGGGGGGCCCAAGGAGGCAATGAGCAGTTCTTC. This sequence encodes CASRGAQGGNEQFF.

Remarks on this clone: Other DNA sequences from this sample encode an identical CDR3 as well. The DNA for the CDR3 is TGTGCCAGCAGTTTGTATAACTATGGCTACACCTTC. It translates to CASSLYNYGYTF. The rearrangement uses TRBV12-3 or TRBV12-4 and TRBJ1-2; D not resolved. The CDR3 loop spans 12 amino acids. The V and J ends lost 3 bases and 1 base respectively, with 3 bases between them.

V gene TRBV12-3 or TRBV12-4 combines with J gene TRBJ1-1, with 7 bases lining up with TRBD1. The CDR3 sequence is 13 residues long. The V gene end was trimmed by 6 bases and the J gene end by 12 bases; junction bases not matched to a gene: 13. As DNA, the CDR3 is TGTGCCAGCAGGATGACAGGGTTCCTCCCTCCTTTCTTT. Translating it yields CASRMTGFLPPFF.

CDR3 residues: CAISETQGARNGELFF. The CDR3 DNA reads TGTGCCATCAGTGAGACGCAGGGGGCGCGTAACGGGGAGCTGTTTTTT. The gene calls are TRBV10-3 and TRBJ2-2, with 8 bases fitting TRBD1. Germline V gene sequence: CDR1 ENHRY, CDR2 SYGVKD. The J segment lost 7 bases and the V segment lost 2 bases, leaving 9 bases of the junction unmatched. This CDR3 has 16 amino acids.

The V gene is TRBV27, the J gene TRBJ2-7; 8 nucleotides agree with TRBD1. J lost 2 bases, V lost 6 bases, and 9 bases had no gene match. This CDR3 is 15 amino acids long. CDR1 and CDR2 (germline): MNHEY, SMNVEV (reference sequence). The CDR3 region is CASSLRWTGPYEQYF. The CDR3 coding sequence is TGTGCCAGCAGCTTAAGGTGGACAGGGCCCTACGAGCAGTACTTC.

This clone came up once. V gene TRBV11-2 combines with J gene TRBJ2-2, with 10 bases aligning to TRBD1. CDR1 is SGHAT and CDR2 is FQNNGV in the germline V gene. The V segment lost 4 bases and the J segment 7 bases; nucleotides outside the gene matches: 6. CDR3 length: 15 amino acids. The DNA for the CDR3 is TGTGCCAGCAGCTCCGGGACAGGGGTGATCGGGGAGCTGTTTTTT. It yields the protein CASSSGTGVIGELFF.

The genes are TRBV12-5 and TRBJ1-1; D is perhaps TRBD1 (6 bases). Trimming shortened V by 0 bases and J by 8 bases, and 10 bases separated the two germline ends. This CDR3 comprises 13 residues. Per the germline V gene, CDR1 is LGHNT and CDR2 is FRNRAP. CDR3 sequence reads: CASGLVQTGEAFF. The CDR3 DNA is TGTGCTAGTGGTTTGGTGCAAACAGGGGAAGCTTTCTTT.

The chain joins TRBV19 to TRBJ1-2, with 9 nucleotides matching TRBD1. The CDR3 has 13 residues. After removal of 10 bases from V and 4 bases from J, the junction contained 7 bases not matched to a gene. Germline V gene sequence: CDR1 LNHDA, CDR2 SQIVND (reference sequence). The CDR3 reads CATSQGAGYGYTF. CDR3 nucleotides: TGTGCCACCTCACAGGGGGCTGGCTATGGCTACACCTTC.

The CDR3 DNA reads as TGTGCCAGTCAACGACAGTCGAACACTGAAGCTTTCTTT. This encodes CASQRQSNTEAFF. V gene TRBV6-5 combines with J gene TRBJ1-1; the D gene is possibly TRBD1 (5 bases). The CDR3 has 13 amino acids. V was clipped by 9 bases and J by 1 base, with 12 bases between them. Germline V gene sequence: CDR1 MNHEY, CDR2 SVGAGI.

The V call is TRBV10-3, the J call TRBJ1-2; 9 bases match TRBD1. From germline, CDR1 is ENHRY and CDR2 SYGVKD. The CDR3 runs 18 residues. The junction had 8 bases not matched to a gene; V was cut back by 0 bases and J by 0 bases. CDR3 DNA: TGTGCCATCAGTGAGTCAAGGACAGGGGAGGGTTCTAACTATGGCTACACCTTC. Encoded protein: CAISESRTGEGSNYGYTF.

The chain is built from TRBV10-3 and TRBJ2-5; 7 positions match TRBD2. J was trimmed by 2 bases and V by 4 bases; bases with no gene match: 4. This CDR3 is built from 14 residues. CDR1 and CDR2 (germline): ENHRY, SYGVKD. CDR3 in DNA: TGTGCCATCAGTGGCGGGGGATCTCAAGAGACCCAGTACTTC. This codes for CAISGGGSQETQYF.

The chain combines TRBV19 with TRBJ2-7; 7 nucleotides match TRBD2. The CDR3 length is 15 residues. CDR1 and CDR2 from the germline V gene are LNHDA and SQIVND (reference sequence). Trimming cost V 3 bases and J 4 bases; bases outside gene matches: 9. The CDR3 region has the DNA TGTGCCAGTAGTATTTCGGGACTAAAAAGGTACGAGCAGTACTTC. This encodes CASSISGLKRYEQYF.

Turning to this clone: A single base separates this from a much larger clone, so it may be a read error. The rearrangement links TRBV7-9 to TRBJ2-7; no clear D. CDR3 length: 12 amino acids. The V gene's germline CDR1 is SEHNR and CDR2 FQNEAQ (reference sequence). Trimming shortened V by 1 base and J by 2 bases, and 3 bases separated the two germline ends. CDR3 bases: TGTGCCAGCAGCTTAGTAACCTACGAGCAGTACTTC. Its protein is CASSLVTYEQYF.

This clone was detected only a few times. The gene calls are TRBV4-1 and TRBJ1-2, with D possibly TRBD1 on 6 matching bases. Germline CDR1 is MGHRA and CDR2 is YSYEKL. CDR3 length equals 14 residues. Deletions cut 0 bases from V and 5 bases from J, with 10 bases between. Here the CDR3 reads CASSQDGTSYGYTF. Here the CDR3 DNA reads TGCGCCAGCAGCCAAGATGGGACATCTTATGGCTACACCTTC.

DNA for the CDR3: TGTGTCAGTATGAGGCAGGGGGCCACTGAAGCTTTCTTT. Translation gives CVSMRQGATEAFF. The chain couples TRBV6-5 to TRBJ1-1, with 8 bases fitting TRBD1. Germline values: CDR1 MNHEY, CDR2 SVGAGI. This CDR3 contains 13 residues.

The chain combines TRBV14 with TRBJ1-2; 8 bases line up with TRBD1. The CDR3 loop spans 15 amino acids. V lost 4 bases and J lost 2; bases outside the gene matches: 6. Germline V CDR1 and CDR2: SGHDN, FVKESK. The CDR3 bases are TGTGCCAGCAGCCCTCGGGACAGGTGGAACTATGGCTACACCTTC. Translating gives CASSPRDRWNYGYTF.

The chain has TRBV5-4 and TRBJ2-7, with a weak D call TRBD1 (5 bases). Germline-derived CDR1 and CDR2 are SGHNT and YYREEE (reference sequence). The CDR3 runs to 13 residues. With 4 bases removed from V and 7 bases from J, the gap between germline ends came to 15 bases. CDR3 coding DNA: TGTGCCAGCAGCGCGTCACAGGCGAAAGAGCAGTACTTC. Protein sequence: CASSASQAKEQYF.

The rearrangement joins TRBV20-1 to TRBJ2-3; a possible D gene is TRBD2 (5 bases). The germline gives CDR1 DFQATT, CDR2 SNEGSKA (reference sequence). The length of the CDR3 is 15 residues. V was pared by 3 bases and J by 2 bases, with 15 bases between. CDR3 protein: CSASKGRLLTDTQYF. In DNA, the CDR3 is TGCAGTGCTAGTAAAGGAAGACTACTCACAGATACGCAGTATTTT.

Concerning this clone: Other DNA sequences in the same sample also yield this CDR3. The V call is TRBV18, the J call TRBJ2-5, with TRBD1 matching over 9 bases. The length of the CDR3 is 13 residues. The J segment lost 5 bases and the V segment lost 4 bases, leaving 2 bases of the junction unmatched. Germline values: CDR1 KGHSH, CDR2 LQKENI. CDR3 nucleotide sequence: TGTGCCAGCTCACTCGGACAGGGGGAGACCCAGTACTTC. This encodes CASSLGQGETQYF.

This sequence joins TRBV28 and TRBJ2-5; TRBD2 matches at 9 bases. Per germline, CDR1 MDHEN and CDR2 SYDVKM. With V trimmed by 3 bases and J by 7 bases, 9 bases remained unmatched. The CDR3 is made up of 15 amino acids. As DNA, the CDR3 is TGTGCCAGCAGTTTGTTAGCGGGGGCACTAGGGACCCAGTACTTC. Protein sequence: CASSLLAGALGTQYF.

J is TRBJ1-1 and V is TRBV19; D uncertain. Trimming removed 11 bases from V and 5 bases from J, with 12 bases in between. The germline CDR1 and CDR2 sequences are LNHDA and SQIVND (reference sequence). The CDR3 has 11 residues. The CDR3 reads CACFLRTEAFF. In DNA form, the CDR3 reads TGTGCCTGCTTCCTGAGAACTGAAGCTTTCTTT.

The CDR3 loop is CASSYGSDTDTQYF. The CDR3 coding sequence is TGTGCCAGCAGCTACGGGTCTGACACAGATACGCAGTATTTT. The rearrangement joins TRBV7-9 to TRBJ2-3; D unclear. The CDR3 is 14 amino acids. Looked up from germline, CDR1 is SEHNR and CDR2 is FQNEAQ (reference sequence). The ends were cut back, 4 bases at V and 2 bases at J, with 10 bases in the middle.

The rearrangement links TRBV5-1 to TRBJ1-6; 8 positions agree with TRBD1. The CDR3 extends over 15 amino acids. Germline CDR1 and CDR2: SGHRS and YFSETQ. V gave up 0 bases and J gave up 9 bases; unmatched junction bases: 5. CDR3 bases: TGCGCCAGCAGCTTGGGTGTGGACAGGGTTTCACCCCTCCACTTT. Translating gives CASSLGVDRVSPLHF.

The V and J genes are TRBV19 and TRBJ2-3, with 8 bases fitting TRBD1. V gave up 5 bases and J gave up 3 bases; unmatched junction bases: 10. Germline CDR1 reads LNHDA; CDR2 reads SQIVND (reference sequence). This CDR3 has 16 residues. The CDR3 sequence: CASSLQTGVATDTQYF. DNA for the CDR3: TGTGCCAGTAGTCTTCAGACAGGGGTAGCGACAGATACGCAGTATTTT. Based on the CDR3 plus reference TRBV19 and TRBJ2-3, the full variable domain is DGGITQSPKYLFRKEGQNVTLSCEQNLNHDAMYWYRQDPGQGLRLIYYSQIVNDFQKGDIAEGYSVSREKKESFPLTVTSAQKNPTAFYLCASSLQTGVATDTQYFGPGTRLTVL.

V and J are TRBV19 and TRBJ1-2; TRBD1 matches 11 bases. Germline loops: CDR1 LNHDA, CDR2 SQIVND (reference sequence). This CDR3 has 18 residues. V shed 6 bases and J 2 bases; nucleotides not matched to a gene: 14. The CDR3 region is CASRPTGQGAILNYGYTF. CDR3 DNA: TGTGCCAGTAGGCCTACAGGACAGGGGGCGATATTAAACTATGGCTACACCTTC.

This clone was seen once. The chain couples TRBV12-3 or TRBV12-4 to TRBJ1-2; D gene uncertain. This CDR3 comprises 13 residues. Trimming shortened V by 1 base and J by 2 bases, and 5 bases separated the two germline ends. The CDR3 loop is CASSLVENYGYTF. Here the CDR3 DNA reads TGTGCCAGCAGTTTAGTGGAGAACTATGGCTACACCTTC.